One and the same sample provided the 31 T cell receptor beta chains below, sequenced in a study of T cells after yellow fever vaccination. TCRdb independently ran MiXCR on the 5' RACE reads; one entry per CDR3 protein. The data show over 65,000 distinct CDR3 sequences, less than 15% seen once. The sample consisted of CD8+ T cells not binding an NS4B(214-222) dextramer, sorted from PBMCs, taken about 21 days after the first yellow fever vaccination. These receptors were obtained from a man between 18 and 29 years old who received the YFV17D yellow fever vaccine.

The CDR3 nucleotides are TGTGCCAGCAGCCAAGCCAGCGGGTACGCAGATACGCAGTATTTT. Translated, it gives CASSQASGYADTQYF. The rearrangement joins TRBV4-2 to TRBJ2-3; tentative D call: TRBD2 (6 bases). This CDR3 is built from 15 residues. V shed 1 base and J shed 4 bases, with 12 bases lying between them. Germline-derived CDR1 and CDR2 are LGHNA and YNFKEQ.

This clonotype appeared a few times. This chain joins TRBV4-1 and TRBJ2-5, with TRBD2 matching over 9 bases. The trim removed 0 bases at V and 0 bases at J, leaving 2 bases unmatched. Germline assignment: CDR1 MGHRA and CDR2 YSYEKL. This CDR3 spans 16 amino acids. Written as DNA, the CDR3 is TGCGCCAGCAGCCAAGATCCTAGCGGGGACCAAGAGACCCAGTACTTC. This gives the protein CASSQDPSGDQETQYF.

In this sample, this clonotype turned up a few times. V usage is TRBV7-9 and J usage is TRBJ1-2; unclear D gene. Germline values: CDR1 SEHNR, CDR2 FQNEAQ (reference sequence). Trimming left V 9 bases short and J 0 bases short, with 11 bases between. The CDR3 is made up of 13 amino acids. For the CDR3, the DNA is TGTGCCAGTTCAGTGGGCTCTAACTATGGCTACACCTTC. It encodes CASSVGSNYGYTF.

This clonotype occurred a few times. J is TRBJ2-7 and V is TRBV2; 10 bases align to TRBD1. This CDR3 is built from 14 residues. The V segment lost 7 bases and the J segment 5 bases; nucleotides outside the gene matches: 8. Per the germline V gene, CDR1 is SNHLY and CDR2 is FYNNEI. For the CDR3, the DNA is TGTGCCAGCACCCTGGGACAGGGGAACGACGAGCAGTACTTC. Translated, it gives CASTLGQGNDEQYF.

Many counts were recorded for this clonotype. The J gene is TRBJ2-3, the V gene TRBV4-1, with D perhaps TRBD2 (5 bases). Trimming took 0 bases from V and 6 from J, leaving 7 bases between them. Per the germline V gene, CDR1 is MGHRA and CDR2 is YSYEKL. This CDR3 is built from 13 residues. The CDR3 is CASSQEPGDTQYF. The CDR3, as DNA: TGCGCCAGCAGCCAAGAGCCGGGGGATACGCAGTATTTT.

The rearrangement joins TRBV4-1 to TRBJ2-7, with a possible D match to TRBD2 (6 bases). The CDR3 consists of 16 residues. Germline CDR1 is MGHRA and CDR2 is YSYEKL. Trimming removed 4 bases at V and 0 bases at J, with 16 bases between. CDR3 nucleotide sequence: TGCGCCAGCAGCCCCTCTGCCCAGGGAGGCTCCTACGAGCAGTACGTC. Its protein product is CASSPSAQGGSYEQYV.

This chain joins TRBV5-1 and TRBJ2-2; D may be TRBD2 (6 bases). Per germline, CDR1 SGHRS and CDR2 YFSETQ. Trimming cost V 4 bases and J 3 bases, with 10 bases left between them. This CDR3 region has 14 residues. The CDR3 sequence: CASSIAGYTGELFF. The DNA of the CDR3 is TGCGCCAGCAGCATCGCGGGGTACACCGGGGAGCTGTTTTTT.

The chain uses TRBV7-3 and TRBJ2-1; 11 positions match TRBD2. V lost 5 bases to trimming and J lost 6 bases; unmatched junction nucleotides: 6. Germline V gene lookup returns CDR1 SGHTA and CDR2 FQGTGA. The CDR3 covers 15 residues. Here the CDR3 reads CASSPLAGVINEQFF. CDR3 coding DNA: TGTGCCAGCAGCCCACTAGCGGGGGTTATCAATGAGCAGTTCTTC.

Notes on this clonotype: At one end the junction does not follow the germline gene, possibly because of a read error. CDR3 coding DNA: TGTGCCAGCAGCTTAAGGGGGCATGAGCAGTTATTC. Amino acids: CASSLRGHEQLF. The chain links TRBV7-2 to TRBJ2-1; 7 bases agree with TRBD1. Per germline, CDR1 SGHTA and CDR2 FQGNSA. The CDR3 has 12 residues.

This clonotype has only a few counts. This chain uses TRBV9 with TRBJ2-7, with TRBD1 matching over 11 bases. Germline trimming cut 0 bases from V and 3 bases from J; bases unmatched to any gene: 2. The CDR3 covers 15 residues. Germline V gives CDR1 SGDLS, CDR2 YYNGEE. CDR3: CASSVGGTGGYEQYF. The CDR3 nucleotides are TGTGCCAGCAGCGTAGGGGGGACAGGGGGCTACGAGCAGTACTTC.

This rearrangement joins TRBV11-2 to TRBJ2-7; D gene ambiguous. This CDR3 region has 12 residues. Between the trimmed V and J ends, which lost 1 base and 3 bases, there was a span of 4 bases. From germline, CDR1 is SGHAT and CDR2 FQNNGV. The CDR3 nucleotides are TGTGCCAGCAGCTTAGCGGTCTACGAGCAGTACTTC. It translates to CASSLAVYEQYF.

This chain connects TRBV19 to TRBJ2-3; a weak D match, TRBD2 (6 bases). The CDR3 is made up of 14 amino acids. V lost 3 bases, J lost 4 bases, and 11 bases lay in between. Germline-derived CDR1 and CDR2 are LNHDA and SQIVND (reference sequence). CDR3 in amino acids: CASSIGGLADTQYF. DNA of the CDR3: TGTGCCAGTAGTATCGGGGGTTTGGCAGATACGCAGTATTTT.

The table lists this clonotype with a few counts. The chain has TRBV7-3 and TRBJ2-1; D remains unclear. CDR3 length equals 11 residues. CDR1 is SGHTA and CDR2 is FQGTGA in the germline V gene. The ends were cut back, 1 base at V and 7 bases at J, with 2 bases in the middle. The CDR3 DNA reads TGTGCCAGCAGCTTAAGTAATGAGCAGTTCTTC. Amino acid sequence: CASSLSNEQFF. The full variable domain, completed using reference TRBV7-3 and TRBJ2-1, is GAGVSQTPSNKVTEKGKYVELRCDPISGHTALYWYRQSLGQGPEFLIYFQGTGAADDSGLPNDRFFAVRPEGSVSTLKIQRTERGDSAVYLCASSLSNEQFFGPGTRLTVL.

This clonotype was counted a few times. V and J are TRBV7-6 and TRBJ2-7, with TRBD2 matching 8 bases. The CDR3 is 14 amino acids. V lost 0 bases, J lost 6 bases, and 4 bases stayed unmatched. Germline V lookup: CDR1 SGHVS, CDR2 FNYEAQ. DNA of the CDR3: TGTGCCAGCAGCTTAGCCGGGGGGGGATCCGAGCAGTACTTC. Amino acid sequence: CASSLAGGGSEQYF.

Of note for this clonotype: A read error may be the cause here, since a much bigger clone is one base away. The CDR3 sequence is CASRIAQGHQPQHF. CDR3 nucleotides: TGTGCCAGCAGGATTGCACAGGGGCATCAGCCCCAGCATTTT. The rearrangement joins TRBV2 to TRBJ1-5; 7 bases agree with TRBD1. In germline, CDR1 is SNHLY, CDR2 FYNNEI. Germline trimming cut 6 bases from V and 5 bases from J; bases unmatched to any gene: 7. The CDR3 runs to 14 residues.

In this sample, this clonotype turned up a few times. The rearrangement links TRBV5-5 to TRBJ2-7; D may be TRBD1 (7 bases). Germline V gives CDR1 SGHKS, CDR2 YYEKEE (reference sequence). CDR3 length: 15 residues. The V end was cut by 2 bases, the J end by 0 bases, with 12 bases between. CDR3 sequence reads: CASSFQGGFSYEQYF. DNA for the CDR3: TGTGCCAGCAGCTTCCAGGGGGGTTTCTCCTACGAGCAGTACTTC.

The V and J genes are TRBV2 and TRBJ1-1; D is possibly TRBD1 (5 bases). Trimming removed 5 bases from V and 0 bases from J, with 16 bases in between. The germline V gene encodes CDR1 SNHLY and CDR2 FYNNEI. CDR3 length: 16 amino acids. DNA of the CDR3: TGTGCCAGCAGTAACCTTCAGGGCCTAATGAACACTGAAGCTTTCTTT. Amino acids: CASSNLQGLMNTEAFF.

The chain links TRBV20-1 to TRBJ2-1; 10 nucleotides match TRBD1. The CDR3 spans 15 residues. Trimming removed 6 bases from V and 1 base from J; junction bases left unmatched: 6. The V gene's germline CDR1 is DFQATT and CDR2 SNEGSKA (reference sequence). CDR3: CSAKGQGPSYNEQFF. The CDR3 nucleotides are TGCAGTGCCAAGGGACAGGGGCCTTCCTACAATGAGCAGTTCTTC.

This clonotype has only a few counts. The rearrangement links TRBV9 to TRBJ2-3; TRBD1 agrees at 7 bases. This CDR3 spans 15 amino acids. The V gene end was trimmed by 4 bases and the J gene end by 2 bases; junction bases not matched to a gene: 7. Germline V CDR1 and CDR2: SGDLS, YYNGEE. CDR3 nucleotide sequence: TGTGCCAGCAGCATATCCGGGACAGACACAGATACGCAGTATTTT. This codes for CASSISGTDTDTQYF.

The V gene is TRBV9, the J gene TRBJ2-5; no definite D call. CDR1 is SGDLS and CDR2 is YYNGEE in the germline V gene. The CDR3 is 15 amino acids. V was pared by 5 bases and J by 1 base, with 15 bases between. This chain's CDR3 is CASSIDGTPQETQYF. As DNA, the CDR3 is TGTGCCAGCAGTATAGACGGCACACCCCAAGAGACCCAGTACTTC. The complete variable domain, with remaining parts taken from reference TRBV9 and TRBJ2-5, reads DSGVTQTPKHLITATGQRVTLRCSPRSGDLSVYWYQQSLDQGLQFLIQYYNGEERAKGNILERFSAQQFPDLHSELNLSSLELGDSALYFCASSIDGTPQETQYFGPGTRLLVL.

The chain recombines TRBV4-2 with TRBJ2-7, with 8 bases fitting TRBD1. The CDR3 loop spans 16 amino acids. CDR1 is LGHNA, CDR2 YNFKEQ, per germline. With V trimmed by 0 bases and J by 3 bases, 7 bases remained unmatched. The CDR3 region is CASSQEGTGGIYEQYF. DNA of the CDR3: TGTGCCAGCAGCCAAGAGGGGACAGGAGGGATCTACGAGCAGTACTTC.

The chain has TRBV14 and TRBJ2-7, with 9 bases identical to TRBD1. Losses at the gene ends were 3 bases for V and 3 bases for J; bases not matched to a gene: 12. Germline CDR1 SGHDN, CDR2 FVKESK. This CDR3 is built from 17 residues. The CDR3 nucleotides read TGTGCCAGCAGCCAGGATGCTGACAGGGGGATCCTCTACGAGCAGTACGTC. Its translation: CASSQDADRGILYEQYV.

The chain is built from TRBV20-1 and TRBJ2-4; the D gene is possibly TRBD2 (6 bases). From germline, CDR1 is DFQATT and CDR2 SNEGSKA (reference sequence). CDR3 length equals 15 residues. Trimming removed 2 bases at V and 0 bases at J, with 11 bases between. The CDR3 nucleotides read TGCAGTGCTAGAAATGCGGGACTAGCCAAAAACATTCAGTACTTC. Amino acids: CSARNAGLAKNIQYF.

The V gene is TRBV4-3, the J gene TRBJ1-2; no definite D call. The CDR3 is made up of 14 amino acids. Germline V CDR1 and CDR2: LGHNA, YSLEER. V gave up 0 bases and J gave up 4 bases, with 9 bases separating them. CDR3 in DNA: TGCGCCAGCAGCCAAGATCAACCATCCTATGGCTACACCTTC. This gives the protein CASSQDQPSYGYTF.

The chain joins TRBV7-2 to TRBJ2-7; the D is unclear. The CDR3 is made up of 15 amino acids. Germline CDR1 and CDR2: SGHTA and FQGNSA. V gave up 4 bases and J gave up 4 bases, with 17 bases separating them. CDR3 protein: CASSSPLRADYEQYF. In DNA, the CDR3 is TGTGCCAGCAGCTCCCCTCTAAGGGCCGATTACGAGCAGTACTTC.

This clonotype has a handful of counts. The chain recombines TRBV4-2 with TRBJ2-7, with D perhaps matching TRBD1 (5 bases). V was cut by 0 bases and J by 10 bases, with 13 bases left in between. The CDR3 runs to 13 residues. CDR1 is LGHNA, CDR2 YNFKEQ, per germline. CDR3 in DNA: TGTGCCAGCAGCCAAGATTCCCGCCAGGGACAGTACTTC. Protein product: CASSQDSRQGQYF.

This CDR3 is CASSPNEVGRANTEAFF. The CDR3 DNA reads as TGTGCCAGCAGCCCGAATGAGGTAGGGAGGGCGAACACTGAAGCTTTCTTT. V gene TRBV7-6 combines with J gene TRBJ1-1; D uncertain. Germline V gene sequence: CDR1 SGHVS, CDR2 FNYEAQ. This CDR3 contains 17 residues. Trimming cost V 5 bases and J 1 base, with 20 bases left between them. Together with reference TRBV7-6 and TRBJ1-1, the CDR3 gives the full variable domain: GAGVSQSPRYKVTKRGQDVALRCDPISGHVSLYWYRQALGQGPEFLTYFNYEAQQDKSGLPNDRFSAERPEGSISTLTIQRTEQRDSAMYRCASSPNEVGRANTEAFFGQGTRLTVV.

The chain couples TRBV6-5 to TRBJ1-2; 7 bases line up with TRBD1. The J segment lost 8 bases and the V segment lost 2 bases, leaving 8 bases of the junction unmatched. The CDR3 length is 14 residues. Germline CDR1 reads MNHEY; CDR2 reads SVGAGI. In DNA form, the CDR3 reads TGTGCCAGCAGTTACCGACAGGGATGGGAGGGCTACACCTTC. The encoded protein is CASSYRQGWEGYTF.

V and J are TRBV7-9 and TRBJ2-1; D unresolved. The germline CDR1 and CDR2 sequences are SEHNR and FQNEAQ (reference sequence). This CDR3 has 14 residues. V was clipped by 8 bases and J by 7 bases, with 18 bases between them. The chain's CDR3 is CASDGATFHNEQFF. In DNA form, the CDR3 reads TGTGCCAGCGACGGAGCCACTTTCCATAATGAGCAGTTCTTC.

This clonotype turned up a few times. DNA of the CDR3: TGTGCCAGCAGCTTATGGGAAACAGATACGCAGTATTTT. Encoded protein: CASSLWETDTQYF. V and J are TRBV7-9 and TRBJ2-3; D is unresolved. This CDR3 is built from 13 residues. The ends were cut back, 2 bases at V and 3 bases at J, with 6 bases in the middle. From germline, CDR1 is SEHNR and CDR2 FQNEAQ (reference sequence).

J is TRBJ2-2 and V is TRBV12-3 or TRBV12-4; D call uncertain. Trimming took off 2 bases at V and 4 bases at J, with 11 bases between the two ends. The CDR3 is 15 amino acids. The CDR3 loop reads CASSLRAMGTGELFF. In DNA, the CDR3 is TGTGCCAGCAGTTTACGGGCTATGGGCACCGGGGAGCTGTTTTTT.